This paragraph reports one T cell receptor beta chain. This clone has a handful of counts. What this receptor recognizes is not known. Within one base of it there is no much larger clone, and no base qualities were kept. The data belong to a study of blood T cell repertoires in COVID-19 (dated by TCRdb to the early 2020s). A note on the overall study: Collaborator samples came from the United States, Italy and Spain and covered acute and convalescent phases of COVID-19. Sample metadata almost always included a de-identified subject ID, COVID-19 status, age in years and sex. Deeply sampled blood TCRbeta repertoires from subjects exposed to, actively infected with, or recovered from COVID-19 were included in the dataset. The repertoires were released in a freely available public database intended as a resource for research on the immune response to SARS-CoV-2. Samples came from the ongoing ImmuneRACE study (first 160 participants) plus 1,254 subjects from 6 global collaborators. The prospective study material was composed of cDNA or gDNA derived from T cells, B-cell-depleted T cells, or PBMCs. HLA class I and class II types, where available, came from metadata supplied by the sample provider rather than from assay-based typing. The investigation overall reported the following: Clinical and demographic metadata were provided uncurated, with the amount varying by source and participant.

One collaborating source in Seattle enrolled patients during active infection and followed them longitudinally through the course of disease. Collaborating institutions collected whole blood in K2EDTA tubes following their own protocols. For TCRbeta analysis, collaborators shipped samples in one of three forms: frozen whole blood, isolated PBMCs, or DNA extracted from either of those sample types. Counted from cysteine to phenylalanine, this CDR3 has 15 amino acids. Only CDR3 DNA is held: 45 bases, read in frame from base 1. Trimming at the junction amounts to 4 bases on V and 10 bases on J, and the germline ends lie 21 bases apart. The germline V gene sets CDR1 to SGHRS and CDR2 to YFSETQ. TCRbeta CDR3 regions were amplified from genomic DNA using the immunoSEQ Assay, a bias-controlled multiplex PCR. The study's processing was this. Nucleated cell counts per sample were estimated from amplification of reference gene primers within the assay. Sequence reads were collapsed and filtered to measure the absolute abundance of every unique TCRbeta CDR3 rearrangement. For each sample, productive Simpson clonality was calculated by taking the square root of Simpson's diversity index across productive rearrangements. This is the immuneACCESS table as TCRdb keeps it, with only in-frame sequences that have V and J called. A part of the clones is gone; compared with another copy, unresolved V genes explain less than half, and the rest is unexplained. V, J and clone size are taken as reported in that table, and D and trimming were inferred from the DNA itself. Here the sample has 250,000 to 350,000 clones; 70% to 85% occur a single time. About 1.5% of the sample is held by the ten biggest clonotypes.

The source material was peripheral blood. Recombination connected TRBV5-1 to TRBJ1-5; TRBD1 is perhaps the D gene, given 5 matching bases. This TCR came from a human donor with COVID-19, enrolled during active disease. The donor label of this sample is uncertain. In nucleotides, the sequence is TGCGCCAGCAGCGTCCACAGTAGGGGTTGGCCTCCCCAGCATTTT. It is translated as CASSVHSRGWPPQHF.